The rows below give T cell receptor beta chains drawn from one sample of a study of T cells in Graves' hyperthyroidism and ophthalmopathy. Each CDR3 protein is one row after TCRdb ran MiXCR on the multiplex PCR reads. The profile covers about 380,000 distinct CDR3 sequences, with approximately 13% appearing a single time and around 21% taken by the ten largest. Sequencing was carried out using blood. The source of these receptors is a man younger than 40 with Graves' hyperthyroidism that later progressed to Graves' ophthalmopathy. The CDR3 runs from the conserved cysteine through the conserved F or W. The D gene is left open where the match is weak. The listing skips clone size in some rows; elsewhere it reads once, few, many or a size class.

D	V	J	size	CDR3	DNA
TRBD1	TRBV27	TRBJ1-4	few	CASSLFMGQGEGEKLFF	TGTGCCAGCAGTTTATTCATGGGGCAGGGGGAGGGTGAAAAACTGTTTTTT
TRBD2	TRBV24-1	TRBJ2-3	.	CATSDPRLAGGADTQYF	TGTGCCACCAGTGATCCCCGACTAGCGGGCGGCGCAGATACGCAGTATTTT
TRBD1	TRBV6-5	TRBJ2-7	many	CASSYSPDRASSYEQYF	TGTGCCAGCAGTTACTCTCCGGACAGGGCGTCTTCGTACGAGCAGTACTTC
TRBD2	TRBV5-1	TRBJ2-1	many	CASRRGGYNEQFF	TGCGCCAGCAGACGGGGGGGGTACAATGAGCAGTTCTTC
TRBD1	TRBV20-1	TRBJ2-7	few	CSARLDRGRYEQYF	TGCAGTGCTAGACTGGACAGGGGTCGTTACGAGCAGTACTTC
TRBD1	TRBV6-4	TRBJ1-2	few	CASSDSGTGIYGYTF	TGTGCCAGCAGTGACTCCGGGACAGGGATCTATGGCTACACCTTC
.	TRBV5-4	TRBJ2-4	few	CASSLPGDDKNIQYF	TGTGCCAGCAGCTTACCGGGTGATGACAAAAACATTCAGTACTTC
TRBD1	TRBV6-1	TRBJ1-1	.	CASSDRQGRSEAFF	TGTGCCAGCAGTGACCGACAGGGTAGAAGTGAAGCTTTCTTT
.	TRBV15	TRBJ1-6	.	CATSTGLGISPLHF	TGTGCCACCAGCACAGGCCTGGGAATTTCACCCCTCCACTTT
.	TRBV7-2	TRBJ2-5	many	CASSLPPPTELQETQYF	TGTGCCAGCAGCTTACCCCCACCGACGGAACTACAAGAGACCCAGTACTTC
.	TRBV9	TRBJ1-1	many	CASSADAQNTEAFF	TGTGCCAGCAGCGCCGACGCGCAGAACACTGAAGCTTTCTTT
.	TRBV7-9	TRBJ1-1	.	CASSPETGVGTEAFF	TGTGCCAGCAGCCCGGAGACAGGCGTGGGGACTGAAGCTTTCTTT
.	TRBV19	TRBJ2-1	few	CASSIRSGSEQFF	TGTGCCAGTAGTATTCGGTCGGGAAGTGAGCAGTTCTTC
.	TRBV6-6	TRBJ2-7	many	CASSYSGVNYEQYF	TGTGCCAGCAGTTACTCGGGGGTCAACTACGAGCAGTACTTC
.	TRBV28	TRBJ1-3	few	CASSFTGSYRRGNTIYF	TGTGCCAGCAGTTTTACAGGGTCATACCGCCGGGGAAACACCATATATTTT
.	TRBV20-1	TRBJ1-2	many	CSGLISNYGYTF	TGCAGTGGCCTCATTTCCAACTATGGCTACACCTTC
TRBD1	TRBV27	TRBJ1-1	many	CASSPGTAEAFF	TGTGCCAGCAGTCCGGGGACAGCGGAAGCTTTCTTT
.	TRBV4-1	TRBJ2-2	many	CASSFQRTGELFF	TGCGCCAGCAGCTTCCAGCGGACCGGGGAGCTGTTTTTT
TRBD1	TRBV19	TRBJ2-1	once	CASSWDSEGYNEQFF	TGTGCCAGTAGTTGGGACAGCGAGGGGTACAATGAGCAGTTCTTC
TRBD1	TRBV6-4	TRBJ2-3	few	CASSDLRGRGTDTQYF	TGTGCCAGCAGTGACTTAAGGGGGCGCGGCACAGATACGCAGTATTTT
.	TRBV7-2	TRBJ2-5	many	CASSVNTGLETQYF	TGTGCCAGCAGCGTCAATACAGGGTTGGAGACCCAGTACTTC
TRBD1	TRBV6-2/TRBV6-3	TRBJ1-4	.	CASSAGQGSKLFF	TGTGCCAGCAGTGCAGGACAGGGGTCAAAACTGTTTTTT
.	TRBV6-5	TRBJ1-1	many	CASSYSSTEAFF	TGTGCCAGCAGTTACTCGAGTACTGAAGCTTTCTTT
.	TRBV12-5	TRBJ2-2	many	CASGLVFPGSSNTGELFF	TGTGCTAGTGGTTTGGTATTCCCCGGGTCCTCGAACACCGGGGAGCTGTTTTTT
TRBD1	TRBV29-1	TRBJ2-2	.	CSVVGTGGTGELFF	TGCAGCGTTGTAGGGACAGGGGGCACCGGGGAGCTGTTTTTT
TRBD1	TRBV6-1	TRBJ1-2	many	CASTARDRAGYTF	TGTGCCAGCACGGCTCGGGACAGGGCGGGCTACACCTTC
.	TRBV2	TRBJ1-3	many	CASSAVTAGNTIYF	TGTGCCAGCAGTGCCGTGACGGCCGGAAACACCATATATTTT
TRBD1	TRBV28	TRBJ2-2	many	CASSPNRDSSNLGELFF	TGTGCCAGCAGTCCTAACCGGGACAGCTCCAATTTAGGGGAGCTGTTTTTT
TRBD2	TRBV4-2	TRBJ2-3	.	CASSQGLAGGPVHPDTQYF	TGTGCCAGCAGCCAAGGGCTAGCGGGGGGGCCTGTGCATCCAGATACGCAGTATTTT
.	TRBV5-1	TRBJ2-3	few	CASSALGRDTQYF	TGCGCCAGCAGCGCCCTAGGTAGAGATACGCAGTATTTT
.	TRBV12-3/TRBV12-4	TRBJ1-3	few	CASSSYGTLTGNTIYF	TGTGCCAGCAGTTCCTACGGGACCCTAACAGGAAACACCATATATTTT
.	TRBV12-3/TRBV12-4	TRBJ1-4	.	CASSLSPEHGLNEKLFF	TGTGCCAGCAGTTTATCCCCCGAACATGGGCTTAATGAAAAACTGTTTTTT
.	TRBV5-6	TRBJ1-5	.	CASSPYGDISNQPQHF	TGTGCCAGCAGCCCGTACGGGGATATTAGCAATCAGCCCCAGCATTTT
.	TRBV5-1	TRBJ1-1	many	CASSLNSLNTEAFF	TGCGCCAGCAGCTTGAACAGCCTGAACACTGAAGCTTTCTTT
TRBD2	TRBV27	TRBJ2-1	many	CASSLAGGPGYNEQFF	TGTGCCAGCAGTTTAGCGGGGGGGCCAGGGTACAATGAGCAGTTCTTC
.	TRBV19	TRBJ1-1	many	CASSIEGQAGQFGAFF	TGTGCCAGTAGTATAGAAGGCCAGGCAGGACAGTTCGGAGCTTTCTTT